The 22 T cell receptor beta chains below come from one sample, sequenced in a study of T cells in Graves' hyperthyroidism and ophthalmopathy. Amplification targeted TCR beta CDR3 regions from RNA transcripts. In the first-round RT-PCR of the TCR CDR3, the HTBI primer set was used. MiXCR, run by TCRdb on the multiplex PCR reads, gives a single entry per CDR3 protein. In the table there are around 340,000 distinct CDR3 sequences, 15% to 20% of which are singletons. The source material was blood. These receptors were taken from a woman in her forties or fifties with Graves' hyperthyroidism.

This clonotype showed up many times. The CDR3, as DNA: TGTGCCAGCAGCCTGCTCGGGGTGATGAACACTGAAGCTTTCTTT. This encodes CASSLLGVMNTEAFF. The chain uses TRBV7-9 and TRBJ1-1; D uncertain. Germline V gives CDR1 SEHNR, CDR2 FQNEAQ (reference sequence). V was trimmed by 5 bases and J by 0 bases, leaving 13 bases between them. CDR3 length equals 15 residues.

V gene TRBV5-1 combines with J gene TRBJ2-3, with TRBD2 identical over 8 bases. The CDR3 loop spans 16 amino acids. V gave up 4 bases and J gave up 4 bases; unmatched junction bases: 11. CDR1 is SGHRS and CDR2 is YFSETQ in the germline V gene. Here the CDR3 reads CASSPRPAGDADTQYF. The CDR3, as DNA: TGCGCCAGCAGCCCCCGACCAGCGGGAGATGCAGATACGCAGTATTTT.

The chain is built from TRBV20-1 and TRBJ1-4, with D unresolved. CDR3 length equals 14 residues. The V gene's germline CDR1 is DFQATT and CDR2 SNEGSKA (reference sequence). V lost 3 bases and J 0 bases, leaving 8 bases between the germline ends. The CDR3 reads CSARDGATNEKLFF. Here the CDR3 DNA reads TGCAGTGCTAGGGACGGAGCAACTAATGAAAAACTGTTTTTT.

The chain employs TRBV6-2 or TRBV6-3 and TRBJ2-3, with 10 bases matching TRBD2. CDR1 is MNHEY and CDR2 is SVGEGT in the germline V gene. The CDR3 is 15 amino acids. V lost 6 bases to trimming and J lost 5 bases; unmatched junction nucleotides: 8. CDR3 sequence reads: CASSRSGRGQDTQYF. CDR3 nucleotide sequence: TGTGCCAGCAGCCGGAGCGGGAGGGGGCAAGATACGCAGTATTTT.

This clonotype was recorded at least ten times. The rearrangement uses TRBV3-1 and TRBJ2-1, with unresolved D. The CDR3 contains 13 residues. Between the trimmed V and J ends, which lost 1 base and 7 bases, there was a span of 8 bases. Germline V gives CDR1 LGHDT, CDR2 YNNKEL (reference sequence). The CDR3 DNA reads TGTGCCAGCAGCCAAGGGGCGGTTAATGAGCAGTTCTTC. The encoded protein is CASSQGAVNEQFF.

There are many counts of this clonotype. The rearrangement joins TRBV11-2 to TRBJ1-2; D is ambiguous. The germline V gene encodes CDR1 SGHAT and CDR2 FQNNGV. With 5 bases removed from V and 3 bases from J, the gap between germline ends came to 10 bases. The CDR3 is 13 residues long. CDR3 nucleotide sequence: TGTGCCAGCAGCCCGAATGGAGACTATGGCTACACCTTC. Translating it yields CASSPNGDYGYTF.

V is TRBV4-1 and J is TRBJ2-1; 8 bases fit TRBD2. This CDR3 region has 15 residues. V was pared by 1 base and J by 10 bases, with 9 bases of the junction left unmatched. Germline V gene sequence: CDR1 MGHRA, CDR2 YSYEKL. The CDR3 is CASSQGEQRGPEQFF. CDR3 in DNA: TGCGCCAGCAGCCAAGGGGAACAGCGGGGGCCAGAGCAGTTCTTC.

The chain carries TRBV2 and TRBJ1-5; 10 nucleotides line up with TRBD1. CDR1 and CDR2 (germline): SNHLY, FYNNEI. J lost 6 bases, V lost 7 bases, and 6 bases had no gene match. The CDR3 sequence is 14 residues long. This CDR3 reads CASTLTGGGQPQHF. CDR3 sequence (DNA): TGTGCCAGCACCTTGACAGGGGGCGGTCAGCCCCAGCATTTT.

A note on this clonotype: Since a much larger clone is just one base distant, this may be a read error. The genes are TRBV12-3 or TRBV12-4 and TRBJ2-7, with D possibly being TRBD2 (5 bases). The CDR3 consists of 14 residues. V lost 1 base and J 2 bases, leaving 9 bases between the germline ends. The CDR3 DNA reads TGTGCCAGCAGTTTAGGGGCGGGCGCCTACGAGCAGTACGTC. As protein: CASSLGAGAYEQYV.

Of note for this clonotype: Being one base from a much bigger clone, this may be a read error. The J gene is TRBJ2-5, the V gene TRBV3-1; tentatively, D is TRBD1 (6 bases). CDR3 length: 13 residues. Germline-derived CDR1 and CDR2 are LGHDT and YNNKEL (reference sequence). In DNA, the CDR3 is TGTGCCAGCAGCCCCAGGGGAAGAGAGACCCGGTACTTC. Translating it yields CASSPRGRETRYF.

In its sample, this clonotype was seen many times. V and J are TRBV20-1 and TRBJ1-1; no definite D call. Trimming removed 1 base from V and 7 bases from J, with 10 bases in between. Looked up from germline, CDR1 is DFQATT and CDR2 is SNEGSKA (reference sequence). This CDR3 region has 12 residues. For the CDR3, the DNA is TGCAGTGCTAGAGGAACAAGGCGTGAAGCTTTCTTT. Protein product: CSARGTRREAFF.

This sequence joins TRBV15 and TRBJ1-6; D call uncertain. The CDR3 runs to 15 residues. V dropped 6 bases and J dropped 3 bases, with 12 bases sitting between them. Germline loops: CDR1 LNHNV, CDR2 YYDKDF (reference sequence). This CDR3 is CATSNGGYYNSPLHF. DNA for the CDR3: TGTGCCACCAGTAACGGAGGGTACTATAATTCACCCCTCCACTTT.

Concerning this clonotype: The junction departs from the called germline gene at one end, perhaps through a read error. The rearrangement links TRBV20-1 to TRBJ1-1; D is unresolved. Germline loops: CDR1 DFQATT, CDR2 SNEGSKA (reference sequence). CDR3 length: 14 residues. CDR3 region: CSARVPGENTEASF. CDR3 DNA sequence: TGCAGTGCTAGAGTACCGGGAGAGAACACTGAAGCTTCCTTT.

V is TRBV9 and J is TRBJ2-7; D is undetermined. With 0 bases removed from V and 1 base from J, the gap between germline ends came to 8 bases. This CDR3 comprises 14 residues. The germline V gene has CDR1 SGDLS and CDR2 YYNGEE. The CDR3 region is CASSVGPKSYEQYF. CDR3 DNA: TGTGCCAGCAGCGTAGGACCGAAATCCTACGAGCAGTACTTC.

This clonotype occurred many times. The rearrangement links TRBV6-1 to TRBJ1-4, with no clear D. The CDR3 sequence is 16 residues long. V lost 6 bases to trimming and J lost 6 bases, with 20 bases between them. From germline, CDR1 is MNHNS and CDR2 SASEGT. In DNA, the CDR3 is TGTGCCAGCAGCTCAGACCCGAAAACGGGATATGAAAAACTGTTTTTT. It codes for CASSSDPKTGYEKLFF.

The chain links TRBV27 to TRBJ2-7; perhaps TRBD1 as D (5 bases). CDR1 and CDR2 from the germline V gene are MNHEY and SMNVEV (reference sequence). The ends were cut back, 8 bases at V and 4 bases at J, with 15 bases in the middle. The CDR3 loop spans 13 amino acids. CDR3 sequence: CASRQGAAYEQYV. The DNA of the CDR3 is TGTGCCAGCCGGCAGGGCGCCGCATACGAGCAGTACGTC.

There are many counts of this clonotype. The chain couples TRBV11-2 to TRBJ2-7; 7 bases are shared with TRBD2. CDR3 length equals 15 residues. Germline V gene lookup returns CDR1 SGHAT and CDR2 FQNNGV. Trimming removed 1 base from V and 0 bases from J; junction bases left unmatched: 3. CDR3 sequence reads: CASSLGAGASYEQYF. DNA for the CDR3: TGTGCCAGCAGCTTAGGGGCGGGAGCCTCCTACGAGCAGTACTTC.

The V gene is TRBV6-5, the J gene TRBJ1-3; a possible D gene is TRBD1 (5 bases). The length of the CDR3 is 15 residues. V was shortened by 0 bases and J by 0 bases, with 6 bases between the two germline ends. The germline CDR1 and CDR2 sequences are MNHEY and SVGAGI. CDR3 region: CASSYSGGSGNTIYF. DNA of the CDR3: TGTGCCAGCAGTTACTCGGGGGGCTCTGGAAACACCATATATTTT.

This clonotype came up many times. The genes are TRBV27 and TRBJ1-2; D not certain. The CDR3 length is 15 residues. Trimming cost V 1 base and J 5 bases, with 14 bases left between them. Germline V gene data show CDR1 as MNHEY and CDR2 as SMNVEV (reference sequence). DNA for the CDR3: TGTGCCAGCAGTTTATATGGGGAAAGACTTTATGGCTACACCTTC. As protein: CASSLYGERLYGYTF.

This clonotype has only a few counts. V usage is TRBV20-1 and J usage is TRBJ2-5; 7 bases are a match to TRBD1. Trimming at V came to 2 bases and at J to 5 bases, leaving 11 bases not matched to a gene. CDR3 length equals 15 residues. CDR1 is DFQATT, CDR2 SNEGSKA, per germline (reference sequence). The CDR3 DNA reads TGCAGTGCTAGATCCCCGACAGGGTTGGTGGAGACCCAGTACTTC. Translation: CSARSPTGLVETQYF.

This clonotype has just a few counts. In nucleotides, the CDR3 is TGTGCCAGCAGTATGTGGGGACTAGGTGTCACCGGGGAGCTGTTTTTT. Residues: CASSMWGLGVTGELFF. The chain has TRBV27 and TRBJ2-2; 8 bases line up with TRBD2. The junction had 9 bases not matched to a gene; V was cut back by 5 bases and J by 4 bases. The CDR3 extends over 16 amino acids. From germline, CDR1 is MNHEY and CDR2 SMNVEV (reference sequence).

This clonotype was counted a few times. J is TRBJ2-7 and V is TRBV14, with TRBD2 matching 8 bases. This CDR3 comprises 14 residues. Germline CDR1 is SGHDN and CDR2 is FVKESK. V lost 1 base to trimming and J lost 3 bases; unmatched junction nucleotides: 2. The CDR3 DNA sequence: TGTGCCAGCAGCCAAGCGGGAGGGTTCTACGAGCAGTACTTC. It encodes CASSQAGGFYEQYF.